This T cell receptor beta chain is from a study of shared clonotypes between healthy human individuals. This CDR3 is 15 amino acids long. CDR1 and CDR2 from the germline V gene are SNHLY and FYNNEI. The V end lost 1 base, the J end lost 5 bases, and 12 bases lay between the germline ends. Profiled with immunoSEQ multiplex PCR; TCRdb holds only in-frame clones, not every one. Among nearly 1 million clones listed, 60% to 85% were seen once. The sequenced sample consisted of memory CD4+ T cells sorted from blood. Subset specified: CD45RA-negative fraction. The chain recombines TRBV2 with TRBJ1-5; no firm D call. This TCR came from a man younger than 35 in good health. CDR3 in DNA: TGTGCCAGCAGTGAAGGGACGGAATACTATCAGCCCCAGCATTTT. Translating it yields CASSEGTEYYQPQHF.